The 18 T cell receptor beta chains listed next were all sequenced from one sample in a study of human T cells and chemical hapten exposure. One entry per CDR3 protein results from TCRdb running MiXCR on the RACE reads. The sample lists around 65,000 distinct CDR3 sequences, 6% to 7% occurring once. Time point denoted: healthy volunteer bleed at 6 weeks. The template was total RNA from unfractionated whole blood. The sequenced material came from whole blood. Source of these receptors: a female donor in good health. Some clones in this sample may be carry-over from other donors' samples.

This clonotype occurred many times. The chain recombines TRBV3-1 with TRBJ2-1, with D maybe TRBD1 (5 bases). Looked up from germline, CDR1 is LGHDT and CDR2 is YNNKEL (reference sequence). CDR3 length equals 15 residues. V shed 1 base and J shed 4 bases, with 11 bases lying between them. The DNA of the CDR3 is TGTGCCAGCAGCCAAGCTACTACAGGATACAATGAGCAGTTCTTC. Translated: CASSQATTGYNEQFF.

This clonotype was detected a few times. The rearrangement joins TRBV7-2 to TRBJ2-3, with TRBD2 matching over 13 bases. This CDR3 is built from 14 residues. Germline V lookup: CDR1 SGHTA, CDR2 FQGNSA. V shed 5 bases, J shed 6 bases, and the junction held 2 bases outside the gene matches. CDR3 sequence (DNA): TGTGCCAGCAGCCGGACTAGCGGGAGTGATACGCAGTATTTT. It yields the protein CASSRTSGSDTQYF.

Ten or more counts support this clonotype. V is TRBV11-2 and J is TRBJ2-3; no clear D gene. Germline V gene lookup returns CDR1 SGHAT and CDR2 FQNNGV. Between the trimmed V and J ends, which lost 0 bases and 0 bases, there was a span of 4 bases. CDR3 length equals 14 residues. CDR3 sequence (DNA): TGTGCCAGCAGCTTAGAGGTTAGCACAGATACGCAGTATTTT. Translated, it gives CASSLEVSTDTQYF.

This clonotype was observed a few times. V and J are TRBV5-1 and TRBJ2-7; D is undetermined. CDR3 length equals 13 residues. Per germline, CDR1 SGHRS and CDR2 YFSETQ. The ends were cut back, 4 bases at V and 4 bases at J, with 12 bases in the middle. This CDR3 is CASSPVLGYEQYF. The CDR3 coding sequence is TGCGCCAGCAGCCCGGTCCTGGGTTACGAGCAGTACTTC.

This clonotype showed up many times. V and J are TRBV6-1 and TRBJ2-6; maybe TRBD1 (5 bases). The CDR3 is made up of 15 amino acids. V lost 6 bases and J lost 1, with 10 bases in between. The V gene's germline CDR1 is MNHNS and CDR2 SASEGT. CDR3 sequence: CASRDDSSGANVLTF. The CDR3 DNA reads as TGTGCCAGCAGGGATGACAGTTCTGGGGCCAACGTCCTGACTTTC.

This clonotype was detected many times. CDR3 residues: CASRFSYTDTQYF. In nucleotides, the CDR3 is TGCGCCAGCAGATTTTCTTACACAGATACGCAGTATTTT. V is TRBV5-1 and J is TRBJ2-3; no definite D call. The germline V gene encodes CDR1 SGHRS and CDR2 YFSETQ. Trimming cost V 5 bases and J 2 bases, with 9 bases left between them. CDR3 length: 13 residues.

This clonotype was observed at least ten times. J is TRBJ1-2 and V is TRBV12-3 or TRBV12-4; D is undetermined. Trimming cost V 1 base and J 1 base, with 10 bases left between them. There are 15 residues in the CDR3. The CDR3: CASSLEAGDNYGYTF. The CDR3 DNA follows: TGTGCCAGCAGTTTAGAGGCAGGAGATAACTATGGCTACACCTTC.

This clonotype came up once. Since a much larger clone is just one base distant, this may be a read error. The CDR3 loop is CASSAPRTSGRADEQFF. CDR3 coding DNA: TGTGCCAGCAGTGCGCCCAGGACTAGCGGGAGAGCGGATGAGCAGTTCTTC. The rearrangement joins TRBV27 to TRBJ2-1; TRBD2 agrees at 13 bases. J lost 8 bases, V lost 5 bases, and 12 bases had no gene match. CDR3 length equals 17 residues. Germline lookup yields CDR1 MNHEY and CDR2 SMNVEV (reference sequence).

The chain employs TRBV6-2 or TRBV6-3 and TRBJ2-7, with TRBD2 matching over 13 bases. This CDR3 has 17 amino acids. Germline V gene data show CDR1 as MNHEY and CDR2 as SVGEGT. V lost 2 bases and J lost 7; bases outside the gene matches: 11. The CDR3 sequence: CASSYDKPGLAGREQYF. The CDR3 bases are TGTGCCAGCAGTTACGACAAACCGGGACTAGCGGGAAGGGAGCAGTACTTC.

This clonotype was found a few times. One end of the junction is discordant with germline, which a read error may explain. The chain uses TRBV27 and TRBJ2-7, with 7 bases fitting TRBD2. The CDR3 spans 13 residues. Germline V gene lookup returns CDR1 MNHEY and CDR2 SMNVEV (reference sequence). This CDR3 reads CAGSLSPRLAQYF. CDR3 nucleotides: TGTGCCGGCAGTTTATCGCCCAGACTAGCCCAGTACTTC.

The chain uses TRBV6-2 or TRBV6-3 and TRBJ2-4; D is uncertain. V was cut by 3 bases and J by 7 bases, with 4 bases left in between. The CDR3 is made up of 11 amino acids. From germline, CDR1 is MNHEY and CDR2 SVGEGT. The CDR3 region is CASSYTNIQYF. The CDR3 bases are TGTGCCAGCAGTTATACGAACATTCAGTACTTC.

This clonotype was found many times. The CDR3 DNA reads as TGCGCCAGCAGCCAAGATTCGCAGGGAAGATTGTCTGAAGCTTTCTTT. Its protein product is CASSQDSQGRLSEAFF. The chain joins TRBV4-3 to TRBJ1-1, with D perhaps matching TRBD1 (5 bases). The V end lost 0 bases, the J end lost 6 bases, and 17 bases lay between the germline ends. The germline gives CDR1 LGHNA, CDR2 YSLEER. The CDR3 is made up of 16 amino acids.

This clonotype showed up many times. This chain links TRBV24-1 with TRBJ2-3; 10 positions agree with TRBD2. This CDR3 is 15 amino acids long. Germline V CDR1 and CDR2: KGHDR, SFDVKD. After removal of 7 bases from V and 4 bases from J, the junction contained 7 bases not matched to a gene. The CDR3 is CATSELAGLSDTQYF. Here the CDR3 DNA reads TGTGCCACCAGCGAACTAGCGGGATTGTCAGATACGCAGTATTTT.

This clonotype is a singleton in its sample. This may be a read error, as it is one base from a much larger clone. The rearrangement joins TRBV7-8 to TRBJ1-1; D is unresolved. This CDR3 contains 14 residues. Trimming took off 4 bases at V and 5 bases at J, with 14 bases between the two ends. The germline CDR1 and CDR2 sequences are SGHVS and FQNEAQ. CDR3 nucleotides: TGTGCCAGCAGCTGGAACAACCAGGAGACTGAAGCTTTCTTT. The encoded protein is CASSWNNQETEAFF.

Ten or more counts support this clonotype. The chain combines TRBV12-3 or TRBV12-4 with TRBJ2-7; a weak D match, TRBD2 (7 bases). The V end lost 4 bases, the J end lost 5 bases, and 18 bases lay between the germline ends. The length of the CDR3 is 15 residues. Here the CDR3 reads CASSSGGARRDEQYF. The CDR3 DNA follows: TGTGCCAGCAGTTCGGGGGGCGCTCGGAGGGACGAGCAGTACTTC.

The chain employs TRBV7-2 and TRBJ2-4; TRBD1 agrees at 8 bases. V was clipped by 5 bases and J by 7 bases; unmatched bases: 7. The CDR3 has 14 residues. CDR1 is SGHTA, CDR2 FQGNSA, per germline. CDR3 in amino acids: CASSHPDRENIQYF. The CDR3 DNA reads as TGTGCCAGCAGCCATCCGGACAGGGAGAACATTCAGTACTTC.

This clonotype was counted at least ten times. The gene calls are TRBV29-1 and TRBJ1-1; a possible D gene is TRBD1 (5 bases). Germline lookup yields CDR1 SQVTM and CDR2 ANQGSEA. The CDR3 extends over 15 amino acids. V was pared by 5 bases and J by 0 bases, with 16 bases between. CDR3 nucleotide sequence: TGCAGCGTTACGAAGCAGGGATTCATGAACACTGAAGCTTTCTTT. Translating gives CSVTKQGFMNTEAFF. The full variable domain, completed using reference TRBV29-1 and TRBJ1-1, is SAVISQKPSRDICQRGTSLTIQCQVDSQVTMMFWYRQQPGQSLTLIATANQGSEATYESGFVIDKFPISRPNLTFSTLTVSNMSPEDSSIYLCSVTKQGFMNTEAFFGQGTRLTVV.

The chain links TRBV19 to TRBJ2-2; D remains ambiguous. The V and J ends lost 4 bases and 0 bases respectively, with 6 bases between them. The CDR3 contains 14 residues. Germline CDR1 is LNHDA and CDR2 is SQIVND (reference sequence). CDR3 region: CASSTQTNTGELFF. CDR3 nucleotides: TGTGCCAGTAGTACACAGACGAACACCGGGGAGCTGTTTTTT. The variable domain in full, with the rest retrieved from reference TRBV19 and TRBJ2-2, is DGGITQSPKYLFRKEGQNVTLSCEQNLNHDAMYWYRQDPGQGLRLIYYSQIVNDFQKGDIAEGYSVSREKKESFPLTVTSAQKNPTAFYLCASSTQTNTGELFFGEGSRLTVL.